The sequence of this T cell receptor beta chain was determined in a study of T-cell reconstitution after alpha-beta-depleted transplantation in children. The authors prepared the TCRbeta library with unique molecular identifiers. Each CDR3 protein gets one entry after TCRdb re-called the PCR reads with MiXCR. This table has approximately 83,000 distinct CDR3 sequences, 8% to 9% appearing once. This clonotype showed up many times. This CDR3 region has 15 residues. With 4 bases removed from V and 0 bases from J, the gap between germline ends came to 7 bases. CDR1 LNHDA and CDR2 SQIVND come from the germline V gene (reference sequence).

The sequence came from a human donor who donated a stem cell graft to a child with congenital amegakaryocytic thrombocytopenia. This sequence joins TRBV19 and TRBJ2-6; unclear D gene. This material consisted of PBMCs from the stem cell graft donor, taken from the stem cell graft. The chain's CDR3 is CASSRVFSGANVLTF. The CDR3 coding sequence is TGTGCCAGTAGTAGGGTGTTCTCTGGGGCCAACGTCCTGACTTTC.